This T cell receptor beta chain was sequenced for a study of T cells after yellow fever vaccination. This clonotype was counted between two and nine times. Its antigen is unidentified. Trimming stripped 4 bases from V and 8 bases from J, with 18 bases between. Germline V gene lookup returns CDR1 DFQATT and CDR2 SNEGSKA (reference sequence). This CDR3 contains 14 residues. In making TCR cDNA, 5'RACE template switching added a universal primer site and UMIs to it. TCRdb used MiXCR to reprocess the 5' RACE reads, holding one entry per CDR3 protein. The sample lists 500,000 to 650,000 distinct CDR3 sequences; 17% were seen once. Study-wide points: Boosting was followed by the reappearance of most primary-vaccination clones (approximately 95% CD4, 70% to 90% CD8).

The V call is TRBV20-1, the J call TRBJ1-3; D gene unclear. This receptor was taken from a man between 18 and 35 years old who received the YFV17D yellow fever vaccine. The specimen was PBMCs, collected 5 days after the first yellow fever vaccination. The CDR3 loop reads CSANTLTSSDTIYF. CDR3 coding DNA: TGCAGTGCTAATACCCTTACCTCCTCGGACACCATATATTTT.